The 29 T cell receptor beta chains below all came from one sample that was sequenced in a study of T cells after yellow fever vaccination. TCRdb passed the 5' RACE reads through MiXCR, listing each CDR3 protein once. Here the sample spans about 360,000 distinct CDR3 sequences, approximately 5.7% being singletons. Sequences were derived from PBMCs, sampled 5 days after the yellow fever booster vaccination. Every receptor here comes from a young man who received the YFV17D yellow fever vaccine.

This clonotype has more than one count but fewer than ten. The chain recombines TRBV4-3 with TRBJ2-3, with D maybe TRBD1 (6 bases). The germline gives CDR1 LGHNA, CDR2 YSLEER. Trimming pared 0 bases from V and 2 bases from J, leaving 15 bases between. There are 17 residues in the CDR3. The CDR3 DNA follows: TGCGCCAGCAGCCAAGATGGCCCGACAGGCCTCACAGATACGCAGTATTTT. Amino acid sequence: CASSQDGPTGLTDTQYF.

This rearrangement joins TRBV12-3 or TRBV12-4 to TRBJ1-3, with a possible D match to TRBD1 (5 bases). The CDR3 has 16 residues. Trimming pared 5 bases from V and 0 bases from J, leaving 14 bases between. The CDR3 sequence is CASSQASGSSGNTIYF. The CDR3 coding sequence is TGTGCCAGCAGTCAGGCATCAGGGAGCTCTGGAAACACCATATATTTT.

This clonotype was detected a few times. This chain links TRBV28 with TRBJ2-7; 8 bases map to TRBD2. This CDR3 is built from 15 residues. Germline V gives CDR1 MDHEN, CDR2 SYDVKM. After removal of 6 bases from V and 7 bases from J, the junction contained 14 bases not matched to a gene. CDR3 amino acids: CASSPLSGTRGEQYF. CDR3 coding DNA: TGTGCCAGCAGCCCCCTCTCCGGGACTAGGGGGGAGCAGTACTTC.

This clonotype has a handful of counts. The V gene is TRBV14, the J gene TRBJ2-3, with no clear D. V gave up 7 bases and J gave up 2 bases, with 16 bases separating them. The length of the CDR3 is 15 residues. Germline CDR1 is SGHDN and CDR2 is FVKESK. CDR3 nucleotides: TGTGCCAGCAATACTATGGGGTTCGCCACAGATACGCAGTATTTT. Protein product: CASNTMGFATDTQYF.

There are many counts of this clonotype. The V call is TRBV15, the J call TRBJ2-1; either TRBD1 or TRBD2 may supply D (5 bases each). V lost 3 bases and J 7 bases, leaving 16 bases between the germline ends. Germline V gives CDR1 LNHNV, CDR2 YYDKDF (reference sequence). CDR3 length: 15 residues. CDR3 bases: TGTGCCACCAGCAGGTCCCGGGACCCTCGGAATGAGCAGTTCTTC. It specifies CATSRSRDPRNEQFF. The entire variable domain, with the rest obtained from reference TRBV15 and TRBJ2-1, is as follows: DAMVIQNPRYQVTQFGKPVTLSCSQTLNHNVMYWYQQKSSQAPKLLFHYYDKDFNNEADTPDNFQSRRPNTSFCFLDIRSPGLGDTAMYLCATSRSRDPRNEQFFGPGTRLTVL.

Ten or more counts support this clonotype. The CDR3 DNA sequence: TGCAGCGTTGAAGACCCCCGGGGCAGCTCCTACGAGCAGTACTTC. Its protein is CSVEDPRGSSYEQYF. The J gene is TRBJ2-7, the V gene TRBV29-1; either TRBD1 or TRBD2 may supply D (5 bases each). V was trimmed by 0 bases and J by 0 bases, leaving 12 bases between them. CDR3 length: 15 amino acids. CDR1 and CDR2 from the germline V gene are SQVTM and ANQGSEA.

This clonotype was detected only a few times. The J gene is TRBJ2-5, the V gene TRBV20-1; TRBD1 matches at 10 bases. CDR1 and CDR2 (germline): DFQATT, SNEGSKA (reference sequence). The CDR3 sequence is 14 residues long. After removal of 4 bases from V and 5 bases from J, the junction contained 7 bases not matched to a gene. The CDR3, as DNA: TGCAGTGCTACGCGGGGGACAGGGGTGGAGACCCAGTACTTC. Residues: CSATRGTGVETQYF.

The chain has TRBV2 and TRBJ1-4, with 7 bases that match TRBD1. CDR3 size: 14 residues. Germline lookup yields CDR1 SNHLY and CDR2 FYNNEI. Trimming removed 8 bases from V and 7 bases from J; junction bases left unmatched: 10. CDR3: CASGVGQRGEKLFF. For the CDR3, the DNA is TGTGCCAGCGGGGTGGGACAGCGAGGTGAAAAACTGTTTTTT.

The rearrangement joins TRBV7-8 to TRBJ2-5; 7 bases map to TRBD2. J lost 5 bases, V lost 1 base, and 10 bases had no gene match. There are 16 residues in the CDR3. In germline, CDR1 is SGHVS, CDR2 FQNEAQ. CDR3 nucleotides: TGTGCCAGCAGCTTAGTGGGGGGGATCGCGGCTGAGACCCAGTACTTC. It encodes CASSLVGGIAAETQYF.

This clonotype was detected a few times. At one end, the junction sequence differs from germline, possibly due to a read error. This chain links TRBV18 with TRBJ2-1, with TRBD1 matching 7 bases. Germline V lookup: CDR1 KGHSH, CDR2 LQKENI. The CDR3 is made up of 13 amino acids. The CDR3, as DNA: TGTGCCAGCTCAGCACCAGGACAGGCGGGTCAGTTCTTC. Protein sequence: CASSAPGQAGQFF. The whole variable domain, remainder taken from reference TRBV18 and TRBJ2-1, is NAGVMQNPRHLVRRRGQEARLRCSPMKGHSHVYWYRQLPEEGLKFMVYLQKENIIDESGMPKERFSAEFPKEGPSILRIQQVVRGDSAAYFCASSAPGQAGQFFGPGTRLTVL.

The rearrangement uses TRBV25-1 and TRBJ2-5; D is undetermined. The CDR3 sequence is 12 residues long. Trimming pared 1 base from V and 5 bases from J, leaving 5 bases between. Germline CDR1 and CDR2: MGHDK and SYGVNS. The CDR3 DNA reads TGTGCCAGCAGTGAATTGTGGGAGACCCAGTACTTC. As protein: CASSELWETQYF.

Ten or more counts support this clonotype. The chain employs TRBV7-9 and TRBJ2-7; the match to TRBD2 covers 9 bases. The CDR3 length is 16 residues. Germline values: CDR1 SEHNR, CDR2 FQNEAQ (reference sequence). The V and J ends lost 3 bases and 0 bases, in that order; junction bases with no gene match: 6. CDR3 sequence: CASSFEAGGSSYEQYF. As DNA, the CDR3 is TGTGCCAGCAGCTTCGAGGCGGGAGGGAGCTCCTACGAGCAGTACTTC. The full variable domain, with the rest looked up from reference TRBV7-9 and TRBJ2-7, is DTGVSQNPRHKITKRGQNVTFRCDPISEHNRLYWYRQTLGQGPEFLTYFQNEAQLEKSRLLSDRFSAERPKGSFSTLEIQRTEQGDSAMYLCASSFEAGGSSYEQYFGPGTRLTVT.

This clonotype was found many times. The chain links TRBV5-1 to TRBJ1-1; TRBD1 aligns across 9 bases. Losses at the gene ends were 0 bases for V and 4 bases for J; bases not matched to a gene: 10. This CDR3 is built from 17 residues. CDR1 is SGHRS and CDR2 is YFSETQ in the germline V gene. The CDR3 is CASSLGGTGPPGTEAFF. The CDR3 DNA reads as TGCGCCAGCAGCTTGGGTGGGACAGGGCCACCCGGCACTGAAGCTTTCTTT. The full variable domain, in which reference TRBV5-1 and TRBJ1-1 provide the parts outside the CDR3, is KAGVTQTPRYLIKTRGQQVTLSCSPISGHRSVSWYQQTPGQGLQFLFEYFSETQRNKGNFPGRFSGRQFSNSRSEMNVSTLELGDSALYLCASSLGGTGPPGTEAFFGQGTRLTVV.

This clonotype was detected a few times. CDR3 loop: CASSLESRADTQYF. DNA of the CDR3: TGCGCCAGCAGCTTGGAATCCCGGGCAGATACGCAGTATTTT. This chain links TRBV5-1 with TRBJ2-3, with no clear D. V was shortened by 0 bases and J by 4 bases, with 9 bases between the two germline ends. The CDR3 consists of 14 residues. Per the germline V gene, CDR1 is SGHRS and CDR2 is YFSETQ.

This clonotype showed up many times. The rearrangement joins TRBV7-2 to TRBJ2-7; D might be TRBD2 (6 bases). Germline values: CDR1 SGHTA, CDR2 FQGNSA. With 5 bases removed from V and 0 bases from J, the gap between germline ends came to 20 bases. The CDR3 is 17 amino acids. As DNA, the CDR3 is TGTGCCAGCAGCGAACCCGAAGGAGGGTCATACTCCTACGAGCAGTACTTC. As protein: CASSEPEGGSYSYEQYF.

This clonotype has at least ten counts. A junction boundary mismatches the germline segment, possibly from a read error. The chain has TRBV29-1 and TRBJ2-5, with 7 bases aligning to TRBD1. This CDR3 has 12 residues. Germline CDR1 is SQVTM and CDR2 is ANQGSEA. The CDR3 here is CSVQDRVETQYF. The CDR3 DNA reads TGCAGCGTTCAAGACAGGGTAGAGACCCAGTACTTC.

This clonotype was observed at least ten times. The chain has TRBV28 and TRBJ2-3; D is unclear. CDR1 and CDR2 from the germline V gene are MDHEN and SYDVKM. The germline V and J ends were trimmed by 5 bases and 2 bases, with 11 bases remaining between them. This CDR3 has 14 amino acids. CDR3 nucleotides: TGTGCCAGCAGTCCCGGAGCCATCACAGATACGCAGTATTTT. This gives the protein CASSPGAITDTQYF.

The rearrangement links TRBV3-1 to TRBJ2-1; D is possibly TRBD2 (5 bases). The V gene's germline CDR1 is LGHDT and CDR2 YNNKEL (reference sequence). Trimming left V 10 bases short and J 9 bases short, with 25 bases between. CDR3 size: 15 residues. The CDR3 reads CATCQVSGSGSEQFF. For the CDR3, the DNA is TGTGCCACCTGCCAAGTAAGTGGGAGTGGCAGTGAGCAGTTCTTC.

The chain joins TRBV5-6 to TRBJ2-2; D gene uncertain. The CDR3 is 16 amino acids. CDR1 is SGHDT, CDR2 YYEEEE, per germline. Trimming left V 0 bases short and J 0 bases short, with 9 bases between. The CDR3 region is CASSLVGLANTGELFF. The CDR3 DNA reads as TGTGCCAGCAGCTTGGTGGGCCTCGCGAACACCGGGGAGCTGTTTTTT.

V is TRBV6-1 and J is TRBJ1-1, with D maybe TRBD1 (5 bases). V was trimmed by 8 bases and J by 5 bases, leaving 18 bases between them. This CDR3 contains 14 residues. Germline V gene data show CDR1 as MNHNS and CDR2 as SASEGT. CDR3 residues: CASLRAGGSTEAFF. The CDR3 DNA reads as TGTGCCAGCTTAAGAGCGGGGGGGTCTACTGAAGCTTTCTTT.

A few counts support this clonotype. The chain links TRBV19 to TRBJ2-4, with 8 bases lining up with TRBD1. Germline CDR1 and CDR2: LNHDA and SQIVND (reference sequence). The CDR3 runs to 18 residues. With V trimmed by 3 bases and J by 7 bases, 17 bases remained unmatched. The CDR3 coding sequence is TGTGCCAGTAGTATTCTTGGGTTGTCTGGTCAGGGGGCGAACATTCAGTACTTC. As protein: CASSILGLSGQGANIQYF.

This clonotype showed up just a few times. This chain links TRBV11-1 with TRBJ2-6; the D gene is possibly TRBD2 (5 bases). The germline gives CDR1 SGHAT, CDR2 FQDESV (reference sequence). Trimming shortened V by 5 bases and J by 2 bases, and 19 bases separated the two germline ends. The CDR3 has 18 amino acids. In DNA form, the CDR3 reads TGTGCCAGCAGCCCCGCGGGCCGATTCACAACTGGGGCCAACGTCCTGACTTTC. It yields the protein CASSPAGRFTTGANVLTF.

The table lists this clonotype with many counts. The genes are TRBV12-3 or TRBV12-4 and TRBJ2-1, with D perhaps matching TRBD2 (5 bases). The CDR3 runs to 14 residues. V gave up 6 bases and J gave up 6 bases, with 15 bases separating them. This chain's CDR3 is CASSRLQRFNEQFF. CDR3 DNA: TGTGCCAGCAGCAGATTACAGCGGTTCAATGAGCAGTTCTTC.

V is TRBV6-6 and J is TRBJ2-7; D is possibly TRBD2 (5 bases). With 3 bases removed from V and 2 bases from J, the gap between germline ends came to 8 bases. The length of the CDR3 is 13 residues. From germline, CDR1 is MNHNY and CDR2 SVGAGI (reference sequence). CDR3 residues: CASSYTGTYEQYF. In DNA form, the CDR3 reads TGTGCCAGCAGTTATACGGGGACCTACGAGCAGTACTTC.

This clonotype was picked up many times. The rearrangement links TRBV20-1 to TRBJ2-6, with D possibly being TRBD1 (5 bases). Per the germline V gene, CDR1 is DFQATT and CDR2 is SNEGSKA (reference sequence). V lost 1 base and J lost 0, with 13 bases in between. The CDR3 has 17 amino acids. As DNA, the CDR3 is TGCAGTGCTAGAGCCGACAGAGCCGCCTCTGGGGCCAACGTCCTGACTTTC. As protein: CSARADRAASGANVLTF.

CDR3 sequence: CATFPGGQTATNEKLFF. CDR3 nucleotide sequence: TGTGCCACCTTTCCGGGAGGGCAGACCGCAACTAATGAAAAACTGTTTTTT. The rearrangement joins TRBV10-3 to TRBJ1-4; D is unresolved. The CDR3 covers 17 residues. Germline loops: CDR1 ENHRY, CDR2 SYGVKD. V lost 10 bases and J 0 bases, leaving 21 bases between the germline ends.

J is TRBJ2-7 and V is TRBV6-2 or TRBV6-3; TRBD1 might be the D (5 bases). Germline loops: CDR1 MNHEY, CDR2 SVGEGT. V was shortened by 2 bases and J by 4 bases, with 12 bases between the two germline ends. The CDR3 is 14 amino acids. The CDR3 region has the DNA TGTGCCAGCAGTTACGGGGCCTTACGATACGAGCAGTACTTC. It is translated as CASSYGALRYEQYF.

This clonotype was detected only a few times. J is TRBJ2-1 and V is TRBV19; D is ambiguous. With 3 bases removed from V and 0 bases from J, the gap between germline ends came to 9 bases. The V gene's germline CDR1 is LNHDA and CDR2 SQIVND (reference sequence). This CDR3 contains 15 residues. In DNA, the CDR3 is TGTGCCAGTAGTATGGTGGCGGTCTCCTACAATGAGCAGTTCTTC. Translating it yields CASSMVAVSYNEQFF.

This clonotype was observed many times. The chain joins TRBV6-6 to TRBJ1-5; D remains unclear. The CDR3 is 12 amino acids. The germline V and J ends were trimmed by 4 bases and 4 bases, with 5 bases remaining between them. CDR1 MNHNY and CDR2 SVGAGI come from the germline V gene (reference sequence). This CDR3 is CASSSRNQPQHF. CDR3 DNA sequence: TGTGCCAGCAGTTCTCGAAATCAGCCCCAGCATTTT.